The 2 T cell receptor beta chains reported below all come from one sample, sequenced in a study of blood T cells in healthy people across ages. Together with a sample-barcoded 5' primer, a J-beta primer mix was included in a second PCR lasting about 6 to 12 cycles. TCRdb redid the calling of the 5' RACE reads with MiXCR, one entry per CDR3 protein. The data hold some 760,000 distinct CDR3 sequences, with roughly 25% observed a single time. These data also featured in a second study, about T cells of mothers and their children.

The sequencing sample was made of blood. Receptors were obtained from a boy under 18 in good health.

The chain carries TRBV20-1 and TRBJ1-2; TRBD1 matches at 9 bases. From germline, CDR1 is DFQATT and CDR2 SNEGSKA (reference sequence). V gave up 6 bases and J gave up 0 bases; unmatched junction bases: 5. The CDR3 consists of 14 residues. The CDR3 loop is CSAPGTGTNYGYTF. The CDR3 DNA reads TGCAGTGCCCCGGGGACAGGGACTAACTATGGCTACACCTTC.

This clonotype was observed a few times. The chain carries TRBV20-1 and TRBJ2-7, with 7 bases lining up with TRBD2. The length of the CDR3 is 15 residues. In germline, CDR1 is DFQATT, CDR2 SNEGSKA (reference sequence). J gave up 3 bases and V 3 bases, and 11 bases lay outside the gene matches. This chain's CDR3 is CSASSRRVAGYEQYF. The DNA of the CDR3 is TGCAGTGCTAGTTCTCGTCGGGTAGCGGGCTACGAGCAGTACTTC.